Listed below are T cell receptor beta chains from one sample, sequenced in a study of CD8+CD57+ T cells in acquired aplastic anemia. TCRdb called the reads again in MiXCR, with one record for every CDR3 protein. This sample carries 150,000 to 200,000 distinct CDR3 sequences, roughly half of them seen once, and the ten largest clones take under 3.5%. Sequenced material: sorted CD4+, CD8+, or CD8+CD57+ T cells (not recorded which) from PBMCs. The origin of the receptors is a human donor in good health. CDR3s include the opening cysteine and the closing phenylalanine or tryptophan. A D gene is named only where the DNA matches it firmly. The size entry is marked missing in some rows and otherwise reads once, few, many or a size class.

V gene	clone size	D gene	J gene	CDR3 DNA	CDR3 protein
TRBV7-8	NA	NA	TRBJ2-3	TGTGCCAGCAGCTTAGGGGTCGGCCTCGATACGCAGTATTTT	CASSLGVGLDTQYF
TRBV20-1	NA	NA	TRBJ1-6	TGCAGTGCTAGGACGGGGAGTAATTCACCCCTCCACTTT	CSARTGSNSPLHF
TRBV29-1	few	NA	TRBJ2-3	TGCAGCGTGACGCAGGATAGCACAGATACGCAGTATTTT	CSVTQDSTDTQYF
TRBV7-3	NA	TRBD1	TRBJ2-7	TGTGCCAGCGCGTTGGGACAGGGTTACGAGCAGTACTTC	CASALGQGYEQYF
TRBV6-5	many	NA	TRBJ2-7	TGTGCCAGCACTAACTCCGGGATCCCCTACGAGCAGTACTTC	CASTNSGIPYEQYF
TRBV10-3	many	NA	TRBJ2-5	TGTGCCACCGGCCCGGGAGAGACCCAGTACTTC	CATGPGETQYF
TRBV9	many	NA	TRBJ2-3	TGTGCCAGCAGCCCCAGCTCAGCACTTAGCACAGATACGCAGTATTTT	CASSPSSALSTDTQYF
TRBV20-1	NA	NA	TRBJ1-2	TGCAGTGTCTTACCTCAGGGGATTGGAGGTGGCTACACCTTC	CSVLPQGIGGGYTF
TRBV15	few	NA	TRBJ2-2	TGTGCCACCAGCAGAGCCGGGGAGCTGTTTTTT	CATSRAGELFF
TRBV2	NA	TRBD1	TRBJ2-7	TGTGCCAGCAGCCCCCAGGGGGCGCGGTACGAGCAGTACTTC	CASSPQGARYEQYF
TRBV30	NA	TRBD2	TRBJ2-7	TGTGCCTGGAGTGAGGGCGGGGGTGATTCGTACGAGCAGTACTTC	CAWSEGGGDSYEQYF
TRBV6-1	many	TRBD2	TRBJ2-1	TGTGCCAGCAGCCCCGGGACTAGCGGGATGAGTGAGCAGTTCTTC	CASSPGTSGMSEQFF
TRBV6-4	few	TRBD1	TRBJ2-3	TGTGCCAGCAGTGAGACAGGGGGCGGCACAGATACGCAGTATTTT	CASSETGGGTDTQYF
TRBV20-1	few	TRBD1	TRBJ2-7	TGCAGTGCTAGCGGGGACAGGGGAGCTTACGAGCAGTACTTC	CSASGDRGAYEQYF
TRBV5-1	many	NA	TRBJ2-7	TGCGCCAGCAGCTTTGGTAGCGTCTCCTACGAGCAGTACTTC	CASSFGSVSYEQYF
TRBV19	NA	TRBD1	TRBJ1-2	TGTGCCAGTAGGTTGACAGGGGACTATGGCTACACCTTC	CASRLTGDYGYTF
TRBV7-9	NA	TRBD2	TRBJ2-1	TGTGCCAGCCCTAATAGCGGGGAGAACTACAATGAGCAGTTCTTC	CASPNSGENYNEQFF
TRBV14	NA	TRBD2	TRBJ2-1	TGTGCCAGCAGCCAAGCGGGGGGGGCCAACAATGAGCAGTTCTTC	CASSQAGGANNEQFF
TRBV10-3	NA	NA	TRBJ2-1	TGTGCCATCAGTGAGGGCAGGGTCTACAATGAGCAGTTCTTC	CAISEGRVYNEQFF
TRBV7-2	NA	NA	TRBJ2-7	TGTGCCAGCAGCTCTCTAGGTCCGGCTGAGCAGTACTTC	CASSSLGPAEQYF
TRBV20-1	NA	NA	TRBJ2-1	TGCAGTGCTAGAGCGGGCTACCACAATGAGCAGTTCTTC	CSARAGYHNEQFF
TRBV5-1	NA	NA	TRBJ2-7	TGCGCCAGCAGCTTGGACAGAAACGAGCAGTACTTC	CASSLDRNEQYF
TRBV15	many	TRBD1	TRBJ2-7	TGTGCCACCAGCGACCGGACAGGGGCCTACGAGCAGTACTTC	CATSDRTGAYEQYF
TRBV2	NA	NA	TRBJ2-7	TGTGCCAGCTGGACCGGGACTGCCATCGACGAGCAGTACTTC	CASWTGTAIDEQYF
TRBV5-4	NA	NA	TRBJ2-7	TGTGCCAGCAGCTTCTCCTCCTACGAGCAGTACTTC	CASSFSSYEQYF